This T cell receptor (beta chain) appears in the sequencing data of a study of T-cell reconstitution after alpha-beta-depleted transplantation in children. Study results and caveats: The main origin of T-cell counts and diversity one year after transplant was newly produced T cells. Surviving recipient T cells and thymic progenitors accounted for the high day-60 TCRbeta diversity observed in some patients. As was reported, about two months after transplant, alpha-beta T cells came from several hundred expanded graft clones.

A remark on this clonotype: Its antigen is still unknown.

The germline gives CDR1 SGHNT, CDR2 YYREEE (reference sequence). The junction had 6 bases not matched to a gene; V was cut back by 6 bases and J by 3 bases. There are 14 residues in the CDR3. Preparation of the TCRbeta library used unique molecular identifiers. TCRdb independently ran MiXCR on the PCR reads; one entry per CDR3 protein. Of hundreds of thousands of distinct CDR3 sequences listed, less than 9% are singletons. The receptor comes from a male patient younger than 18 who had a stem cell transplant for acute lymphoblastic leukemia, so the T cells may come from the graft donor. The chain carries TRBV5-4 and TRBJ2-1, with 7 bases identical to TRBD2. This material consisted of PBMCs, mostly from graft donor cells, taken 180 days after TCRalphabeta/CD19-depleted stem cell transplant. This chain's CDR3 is CASKGAGFYNEQFF. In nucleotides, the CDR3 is TGTGCCAGCAAGGGAGCGGGATTCTACAATGAGCAGTTCTTC.